This T cell receptor (beta chain) was retrieved from a study of shared clonotypes between healthy human individuals. Study-wide results and limits: Sequencing depth was expected to affect clonotype sharing among donors.

Some clones are missing from TCRdb's copy, which holds only in-frame ones; the method was immunoSEQ multiplex PCR. The sample lists some 2,500,000 clones, 80% to 95% seen once, with 0.37% in the top ten. This CDR3 is 12 amino acids long. Germline lookup yields CDR1 SGHNT and CDR2 YYREEE (reference sequence). V was shortened by 0 bases and J by 4 bases, with 5 bases between the two germline ends. This clone was counted a single time. Its cognate antigen is unknown. The chain recombines TRBV5-4 with TRBJ2-7, with D unresolved. The receptor was isolated from a man younger than 35 in good health. Some clones in this sample may be carry-over from other donors' samples. The sample was naive CD4+ T cells from PBMCs. Sample subset: CD45RA+ positively selected. CDR3 sequence reads: CASSLAAYEQYF. The CDR3 region has the DNA TGTGCCAGCAGCTTGGCCGCGTACGAGCAGTACTTC.